These 16 T cell receptor beta chains share one sample of origin, sequenced in a study of T cell responses to AZD1222 COVID-19 vaccine. Assay: immunoSEQ multiplex PCR; the TCRdb copy retains only in-frame clones and omits some. The profile shows about 140,000 clones, about 89% of them singletons. Sequencing used peripheral blood, obtained 28 days after the second dose of the MenACWY control vaccine. These receptors were obtained from an adult who received the MenACWY meningococcal vaccine as a control.

The V call is TRBV10-3, the J call TRBJ2-7; perhaps D is TRBD1 or TRBD2 (5 bases each). The CDR3 extends over 13 amino acids. Trimming stripped 7 bases from V and 6 bases from J, with 16 bases between. The germline CDR1 and CDR2 sequences are ENHRY and SYGVKD. This CDR3 reads CAITSGTSGEQYF. The CDR3 coding sequence is TGTGCCATCACGTCAGGGACGTCTGGCGAGCAGTACTTC.

J is TRBJ1-4 and V is TRBV24-1, with a tentative D call TRBD1 (5 bases). Trimming pared 3 bases from V and 14 bases from J, leaving 24 bases between. The CDR3 totals 16 residues. Looked up from germline, CDR1 is KGHDR and CDR2 is SFDVKD. This CDR3 reads CATSDTTLGGDAILFF. For the CDR3, the DNA is TGTGCCACCAGTGATACAACACTGGGGGGGGACGCTATCCTGTTTTTT.

This clone was counted a single time. This sequence joins TRBV6-5 and TRBJ2-7; 8 nucleotides agree with TRBD1. CDR1 is MNHEY and CDR2 is SVGAGI in the germline V gene. With V trimmed by 0 bases and J by 4 bases, 8 bases remained unmatched. CDR3 length: 16 residues. CDR3 amino acids: CASSYSIQGARYEQYF. CDR3 DNA sequence: TGTGCCAGCAGTTACTCGATTCAGGGGGCGCGGTACGAGCAGTACTTC.

V and J are TRBV28 and TRBJ2-1; the D gene is possibly TRBD1 (5 bases). CDR1 is MDHEN and CDR2 is SYDVKM in the germline V gene. Between the trimmed V and J ends, which lost 6 bases and 5 bases, there was a span of 17 bases. The CDR3 totals 15 residues. The CDR3 loop reads CASSPADSPDNEQFF. The CDR3 DNA follows: TGTGCCAGCAGCCCCGCCGACAGCCCCGACAATGAGCAGTTCTTC.

This clone came up once. The CDR3 DNA sequence: TGTGCCAGTAGTTTTAGGACAGGGGGAAATGAAAAACTGTTTTTT. Its protein product is CASSFRTGGNEKLFF. The chain combines TRBV19 with TRBJ1-4, with 10 bases matching TRBD1. The CDR3 is made up of 15 amino acids. Per the germline V gene, CDR1 is LNHDA and CDR2 is SQIVND (reference sequence). V lost 5 bases, J lost 5 bases, and 5 bases stayed unmatched.

This sequence joins TRBV11-3 and TRBJ2-7; TRBD2 might be the D (6 bases). The CDR3 covers 14 residues. The germline CDR1 and CDR2 sequences are SGHNT and YENEEA. V was pared by 2 bases and J by 4 bases, with 12 bases between. In DNA, the CDR3 is TGTGCCAGCAGCTTATTGGGCGGGGATTACGAGCAGTACTTC. Its translation: CASSLLGGDYEQYF.

This clone was observed a few times. The V and J genes are TRBV5-5 and TRBJ2-7; no clear D. Germline CDR1 SGHKS, CDR2 YYEKEE (reference sequence). V lost 0 bases and J lost 0, with 7 bases in between. The CDR3 has 14 residues. The CDR3 bases are TGTGCCAGCAGCTTGGGTGGAAACTCCTACGAGCAGTACTTC. Translation gives CASSLGGNSYEQYF. Full variable domain (missing parts from reference TRBV5-5 and TRBJ2-7): DAGVTQSPTHLIKTRGQQVTLRCSPISGHKSVSWYQQVLGQGPQFIFQYYEKEERGRGNFPDRFSARQFPNYSSELNVNALLLGDSALYLCASSLGGNSYEQYFGPGTRLTVT.

The chain is built from TRBV12-5 and TRBJ2-3; no definite D call. This CDR3 comprises 15 residues. Germline V CDR1 and CDR2: LGHNT, FRNRAP. Trimming pared 6 bases from V and 4 bases from J, leaving 17 bases between. CDR3 nucleotide sequence: TGTGCTAGTGGAACCGATTGGAGATTCGCAGATACGCAGTATTTT. Translation gives CASGTDWRFADTQYF. Filled out from reference TRBV12-5 and TRBJ2-3, the complete variable domain reads DARVTQTPRHKVTEMGQEVTMRCQPILGHNTVFWYRQTMMQGLELLAYFRNRAPLDDSGMPKDRFSAEMPDATLATLKIQPSEPRDSAVYFCASGTDWRFADTQYFGPGTRLTVL.

This rearrangement joins TRBV10-3 to TRBJ2-3; D uncertain. The CDR3 covers 14 residues. Looked up from germline, CDR1 is ENHRY and CDR2 is SYGVKD. V was clipped by 4 bases and J by 1 base, with 9 bases between them. CDR3 amino acids: CAISGPGRTDTQYF. In DNA form, the CDR3 reads TGTGCCATCAGTGGTCCGGGTCGCACAGATACGCAGTATTTT.

The V gene is TRBV28, the J gene TRBJ1-5; D is undetermined. The ends were cut back, 1 base at V and 2 bases at J, with 15 bases in the middle. Germline V gives CDR1 MDHEN, CDR2 SYDVKM. There are 17 residues in the CDR3. The CDR3 is CASSLFPSEAGNQPQHF. The CDR3, as DNA: TGTGCCAGCAGTTTATTCCCCTCAGAGGCGGGCAATCAGCCCCAGCATTTT.

Here the CDR3 DNA reads TGTGCCAGTCAAGGGGCCCTCACCGGGGAGCTGTTTTTT. It is translated as CASQGALTGELFF. V gene TRBV9 combines with J gene TRBJ2-2, with D tentatively TRBD1 (5 bases). Per germline, CDR1 SGDLS and CDR2 YYNGEE. V was pared by 8 bases and J by 4 bases, with 12 bases between. The CDR3 consists of 13 residues.

V is TRBV29-1 and J is TRBJ2-7, with D perhaps matching TRBD1 or TRBD2 (6 bases each). This CDR3 has 12 residues. Germline CDR1 SQVTM, CDR2 ANQGSEA. V lost 7 bases to trimming and J lost 6 bases, with 16 bases between them. The CDR3: CSASTGAGEQYF. In nucleotides, the CDR3 is TGCAGCGCCTCAACGGGGGCGGGCGAGCAGTACTTC.

The chain has TRBV7-6 and TRBJ2-2; the match to TRBD2 covers 9 bases. Germline loops: CDR1 SGHVS, CDR2 FNYEAQ. CDR3 length: 18 residues. Losses at the gene ends were 1 base for V and 2 bases for J; bases not matched to a gene: 8. The CDR3 nucleotides read TGTGCCAGCAGCTTAGGGGTCTTAGCGGGAGATAACACCGGGGAGCTGTTTTTT. Translating gives CASSLGVLAGDNTGELFF.

The gene calls are TRBV5-1 and TRBJ2-3; TRBD2 matches 8 bases. The CDR3 covers 13 residues. V gave up 3 bases and J gave up 4 bases; unmatched junction bases: 1. Germline V gene data show CDR1 as SGHRS and CDR2 as YFSETQ. CDR3 DNA: TGCGCCAGCAGCTCGGGGGGGCCAGATACGCAGTATTTT. Translating it yields CASSSGGPDTQYF.

This chain connects TRBV12-3 or TRBV12-4 to TRBJ1-1, with D hard to call. This CDR3 spans 13 amino acids. V lost 5 bases, J lost 4 bases, and 11 bases lay in between. The CDR3 loop reads CASSRRSGTEAFF. The DNA of the CDR3 is TGTGCCAGCAGTCGGCGGTCGGGCACTGAAGCTTTCTTT.

The V and J genes are TRBV9 and TRBJ2-3; TRBD1 matches 8 bases. V trimming: 6 bases; J trimming: 1 base; junction bases outside the gene matches: 4. Germline V lookup: CDR1 SGDLS, CDR2 YYNGEE. The length of the CDR3 is 14 residues. The DNA of the CDR3 is TGTGCCAGCACTAAGGGACAGGGCACAGATACGCAGTATTTT. Its protein product is CASTKGQGTDTQYF.